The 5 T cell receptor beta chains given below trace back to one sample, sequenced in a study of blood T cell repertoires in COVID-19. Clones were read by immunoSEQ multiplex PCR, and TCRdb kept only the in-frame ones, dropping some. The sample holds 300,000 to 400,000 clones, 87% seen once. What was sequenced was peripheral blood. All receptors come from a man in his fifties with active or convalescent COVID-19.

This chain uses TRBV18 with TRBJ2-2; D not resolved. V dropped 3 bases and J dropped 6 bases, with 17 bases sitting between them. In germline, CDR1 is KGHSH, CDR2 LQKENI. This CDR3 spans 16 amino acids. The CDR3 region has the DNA TGTGCCAGCTCACCGTTACTGTCGTTTGGAGCCGGGGAGCTGTTTTTT. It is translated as CASSPLLSFGAGELFF.

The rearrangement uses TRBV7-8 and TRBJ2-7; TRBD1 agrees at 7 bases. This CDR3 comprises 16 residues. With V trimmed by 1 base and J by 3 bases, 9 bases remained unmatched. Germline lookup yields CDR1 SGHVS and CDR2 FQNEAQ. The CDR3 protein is CASSLGDSPAIYEQYF. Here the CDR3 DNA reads TGTGCCAGCAGCTTAGGGGACAGCCCCGCGATCTACGAGCAGTACTTC.

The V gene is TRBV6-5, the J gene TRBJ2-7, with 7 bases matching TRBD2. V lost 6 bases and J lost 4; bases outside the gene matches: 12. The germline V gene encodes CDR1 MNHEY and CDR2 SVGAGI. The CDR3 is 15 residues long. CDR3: CASRSNGRSGYEQYF. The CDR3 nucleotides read TGTGCCAGCAGGAGTAACGGGAGGAGCGGATACGAGCAGTACTTC.

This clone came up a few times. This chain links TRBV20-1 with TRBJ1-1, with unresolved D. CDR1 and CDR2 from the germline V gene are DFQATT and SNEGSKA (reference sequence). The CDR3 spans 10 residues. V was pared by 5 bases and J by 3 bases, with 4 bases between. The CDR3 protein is CSALYTEAFF. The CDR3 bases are TGCAGTGCTCTTTACACTGAAGCTTTCTTT.

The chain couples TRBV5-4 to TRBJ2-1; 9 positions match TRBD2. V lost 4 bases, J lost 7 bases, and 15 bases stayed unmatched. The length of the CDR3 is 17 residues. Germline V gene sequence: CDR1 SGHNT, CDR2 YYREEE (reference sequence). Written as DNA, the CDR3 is TGTGCCAGCAGCCCCTGGTTAGCGGGAGTGAACAAGAATGAGCAGTTCTTC. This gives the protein CASSPWLAGVNKNEQFF.